A selection of T cell receptor beta chains follows, all from one sample in a study of control samples from healthy donors and cancer patients. Method: immunoSEQ multiplex PCR; TCRdb's copy keeps in-frame clones and lacks some. The repertoire shows some 180,000 clones; the top ten hold around 2%. Material: blood. All receptors derive from a woman aged 30 to 39 in good health. CDR3s include the opening cysteine and the closing phenylalanine or tryptophan. A D gene is named only where the DNA matches it firmly.

j_gene,v_gene,d_gene,len,CDR3nt,CDR3aa
TRBJ2-5,TRBV12-5,TRBD1,14,TGTGCTAGTGGGCAAACAGGGGTGAGGGAGACCCAGTACTTC,CASGQTGVRETQYF
TRBJ2-6,TRBV29-1,NA,14,TGCAGCGTTGGAAAAGGGGCTGGGGCCAACGTCCTGACTTTC,CSVGKGAGANVLTF
TRBJ2-7,TRBV11-2,NA,13,TGTGCCAGCAAAGGACCAGGAAACGGAGAGCAGTACTTC,CASKGPGNGEQYF
TRBJ2-3,TRBV10-3,NA,15,TGTGCCATCATGGAGGGTAGCGGAGACACAGATACGCAGTATTTT,CAIMEGSGDTDTQYF
TRBJ1-5,TRBV6-2/TRBV6-3,NA,18,TGTGCCAGCAGTACTTCCTTGCCGACGCAGGGTGGGGGTCAGCCCCAGCATTTT,CASSTSLPTQGGGQPQHF
TRBJ1-6,TRBV19,NA,13,TGTGCCAGTAGTCAAGGGCCCCGGTCACCCCTCCACTTT,CASSQGPRSPLHF
TRBJ2-1,TRBV7-3,NA,14,TGTGCCAGCAGCTTACGGTCAGGGGGGCATGAGCAGTTCTTC,CASSLRSGGHEQFF
TRBJ1-6,TRBV5-6,NA,15,TGTGCCAGCAGCTTTTTGAGCTCCTATAATTCACCCCTCCACTTT,CASSFLSSYNSPLHF
TRBJ1-3,TRBV28,NA,13,TGTGCCAGCAGCCAGATGGCTGGAAACACCATATATTTT,CASSQMAGNTIYF
TRBJ1-5,TRBV4-3,TRBD1,15,TGCGCCAGCAGCCAAACCCCAGGACGGGACAGCCAACAGCATTTT,CASSQTPGRDSQQHF
TRBJ2-3,TRBV28,NA,13,TGTGCCAGCAGTTTAAATGTACCAGATACGCAGTATTTT,CASSLNVPDTQYF
TRBJ1-6,TRBV25-1,TRBD1,14,TGTGCCAGCAGACAGACAGGGGCGGATTCACCCCTCCACTTT,CASRQTGADSPLHF
TRBJ1-4,TRBV7-9,NA,16,TGTGCCAGCAGCTTAAGTAGTATTCGACAAAATGAAAAACTGTTTTTT,CASSLSSIRQNEKLFF
TRBJ2-6,TRBV3-1/TRBV3-2,NA,15,TGTGCCAGCAGCCTCAGGGGGGCCGGGGCCAACGTCCTGACTTTC,CASSLRGAGANVLTF
TRBJ2-7,TRBV5-1,NA,13,TGCGCCAGCAACTCAGGGGTGTTGGACGAGCAGTACTTC,CASNSGVLDEQYF
TRBJ2-7,TRBV6-5,NA,13,TGTGCCAGCAGCGCCAATGCGCTTTACGAGCAGTACTTC,CASSANALYEQYF
TRBJ2-2,TRBV28,NA,13,TGTGCCAGCAGACAGGCCCTGTTCGTGGAGCTGTTTTTT,CASRQALFVELFF
TRBJ2-2,TRBV6-6,NA,16,TGTGCCAGCAGTTACTCGAGGGGTTTCCAAGCCGGGGAGCTGTTTTTT,CASSYSRGFQAGELFF
TRBJ1-2,TRBV2,NA,11,TGTGCCAGCAGTGAATGGTTTGGCTACACCTTC,CASSEWFGYTF
TRBJ2-5,TRBV19,TRBD2,15,TGTGCCAGTAGTAGGACACTAGCGGAGTCGGAGACCCAGTACTTC,CASSRTLAESETQYF
TRBJ2-3,TRBV28,TRBD1,16,TGTGCCAGCAGTTTAGTGACAGGGGTGAGCACAGATACGCAGTATTTT,CASSLVTGVSTDTQYF
TRBJ1-1,TRBV28,NA,14,TGTGCCAGTAAGCCCGGGGGCCAGGGCACTGAAGCTTTCTTT,CASKPGGQGTEAFF
TRBJ1-6,TRBV27,NA,16,TGTGCCAGCAGTTTAGTGGGGCAGGGGACCAATTCACCCCTCCACTTT,CASSLVGQGTNSPLHF
TRBJ2-3,TRBV28,NA,15,TGTGCCAGCAGATGGCTGGACAGTAGCACAGATACGCAGTATTTT,CASRWLDSSTDTQYF
TRBJ1-2,TRBV19,NA,11,TGTGCCAGTAGTAATGGCTATGGCTACACCTTC,CASSNGYGYTF
TRBJ2-7,TRBV27,NA,14,TGTGCCAGCAGTTTAATCCGGGCAGACGTCGAGCAGTACTTC,CASSLIRADVEQYF
TRBJ2-5,TRBV2,NA,13,TGTGCCAGCAGTGACTATTATCGGGAGACCCAGTACTTC,CASSDYYRETQYF
TRBJ1-5,TRBV4-1,NA,15,TGCGCCAGCAGCCAAGTTGAGGGGTTCAATCAGCCCCAGCATTTT,CASSQVEGFNQPQHF
TRBJ1-2,TRBV19,NA,13,TGTGCCAGTAGTCTTAATCAACTAGGTGGCTACACCTTC,CASSLNQLGGYTF
TRBJ1-2,TRBV7-6,NA,16,TGTGCCAGCAGCTTAGGGCGGGGGGCTTTCAACTATGGCTACACCTTC,CASSLGRGAFNYGYTF
TRBJ2-5,TRBV7-2,NA,16,TGTGCCAGCAGCTTAGCCCTCGGGGGCGGATACGAGACCCAGTACTTC,CASSLALGGGYETQYF
TRBJ2-7,TRBV7-9,TRBD2,15,TGTGCCAGCAGCTTCACTAGCGGGGGAATATACGAGCAGTACTTC,CASSFTSGGIYEQYF
TRBJ1-1,TRBV5-4,TRBD1,13,TGTGCCACCAGGGGGGGGTCCTACACTGAAGCTTTCTTT,CATRGGSYTEAFF
TRBJ1-2,TRBV6-4,NA,15,TGTGCCAGCAGTGACTCGGGACAACCCAACTATGGCTACACCTTC,CASSDSGQPNYGYTF
TRBJ1-2,TRBV20-1,NA,11,TGCAGTGCTTCCCGTCGGGACTTCTACACCTTC,CSASRRDFYTF
TRBJ2-7,TRBV4-1,TRBD2,15,TGCGCCAGCAGCCAAGATAGCGGGGCCCCCTACGAGCAGTACTTC,CASSQDSGAPYEQYF
TRBJ1-4,TRBV7-9,TRBD1,17,TGTGCCAGCAGCCCATGGACAGGGGATTTTGTATTTGAAAAACTGTTTTTT,CASSPWTGDFVFEKLFF
TRBJ1-5,TRBV28,NA,12,TGTGCCAGCAGTCCACAGGTTACGCCCCAGCATTTT,CASSPQVTPQHF
TRBJ1-2,TRBV7-9,TRBD1,13,TGTGCCAGCAGCTTAGACGGACAGGGGGTACACACCTTC,CASSLDGQGVHTF
TRBJ1-1,TRBV28,NA,12,TGTGCCAGCAGTTTAAGCGGGGCAGGGGCTTTCTTT,CASSLSGAGAFF
TRBJ2-1,TRBV21-1,NA,18,TGTGCCCCCTCCGAGGCAATAACCGGGGGGGCAATATTAAATGAGCAGTTCTTC,CAPSEAITGGAILNEQFF
TRBJ2-3,TRBV7-9,NA,14,TGTGCCAGCAGCGGGGGATTAGGGGAAGATACGCAGTATTTT,CASSGGLGEDTQYF
TRBJ1-5,TRBV4-1,NA,14,TGCGCCAGCAGCCCCAGTCAGGGTGATCAGCCCCAGCATTTT,CASSPSQGDQPQHF
TRBJ1-1,TRBV3-1/TRBV3-2,NA,14,TGTGCCAGCAGCCAAGTGGAGGGAGGCACTGAAGCTTTCTTT,CASSQVEGGTEAFF
TRBJ1-4,TRBV6-5,TRBD1,12,TGTGCCAGCAGGACAGGGGGTGAAAAACTGTTTTTT,CASRTGGEKLFF
TRBJ1-2,TRBV21-1,NA,15,TGTGCCAGCAGCAAAGGGGGACAGGGGGCTGGCGGCTACACCTTC,CASSKGGQGAGGYTF
TRBJ1-1,TRBV28,NA,15,TGTGCCAGCAGTTCTCCAGGGGCCCGCTACACTGAAGCTTTCTTT,CASSSPGARYTEAFF
TRBJ1-4,TRBV5-1,NA,15,TGCGCCAGCAGCTTGGTTACAGCAACTAATGAAAAACTGTTTTTT,CASSLVTATNEKLFF
TRBJ1-4,TRBV6-5,NA,13,TGTGCCAGCAGGGGGGTGAATAATGAAAAACTGTTTTTT,CASRGVNNEKLFF
TRBJ1-6,TRBV2,NA,15,TGTGCCAGCAGTGCAAGTGGGGGTATGGGTTCACCCCTCCACTTT,CASSASGGMGSPLHF
TRBJ1-1,TRBV6-8,NA,18,TGTGCCAGCAGTTATTGGGGCTCCGCGGGGGTGGGTAACACTGAAGCTTTCTTT,CASSYWGSAGVGNTEAFF
TRBJ2-1,TRBV5-6,TRBD1,14,TGTGCCAGCAGCCTTCCCCTAGGGGGCCTCGTAAAGTTCTTC,CASSLPLGGLVKFF
TRBJ2-5,TRBV12-3/TRBV12-4,NA,11,TGTGCCAGCAGTTTGTTAGAGACCCAGTACTTC,CASSLLETQYF
TRBJ1-5,TRBV18,TRBD1,17,TGTGCCAGCTCACCGATACCGGGACAGGGTATCAATCAGCCCCAGCATTTT,CASSPIPGQGINQPQHF
TRBJ1-5,TRBV29-1,NA,13,TGCAGCGTTGGACTGAGTAGCAATCAGCCCCAGCATTTT,CSVGLSSNQPQHF
TRBJ2-7,TRBV28,TRBD1,13,TGTGCCAGCAGTCCGACAGGGACGTACGAGCAGTACTTC,CASSPTGTYEQYF
TRBJ2-7,TRBV30,NA,16,TGTGCCTGGAGTGTAATCCCTTACAGGGGAGGGAACGAGCAGTACTTC,CAWSVIPYRGGNEQYF
TRBJ1-1,TRBV6-2/TRBV6-3,NA,14,TGTGCCAGCAGTTCGGGGCCGTATAACACTGAAGCTTTCTTT,CASSSGPYNTEAFF
TRBJ1-1,TRBV4-2,TRBD1,15,TGTGCCAGCAGCCCGTTGACAGGGAAGAACACTGAAGCTTTCTTT,CASSPLTGKNTEAFF